Listed below are T cell receptor beta chains from one sample, sequenced in a study of cytomegalovirus exposure and HLA in healthy donors. The repertoire was sequenced with immunoSEQ multiplex PCR; TCRdb's copy has only in-frame clones and lacks some. The sample table sets out some 120,000 clones. The sequenced sample was PBMCs. All receptors come from a man under 40 in good health and CMV-seronegative. Both conserved end residues are part of each CDR3. The D gene is left open where the match is weak.

j_gene: TRBJ2-5
d_gene: .
v_gene: TRBV7-9
CDR3nt: TGTGCCAGCAGCTTCTCAGAGACCCAGTACTTC
CDR3aa: CASSFSETQYF

j_gene: TRBJ2-5
d_gene: TRBD1
v_gene: TRBV14
CDR3nt: TGTGCCAGCAGCCAAGAAAAGGGGACAGTCCAAGAGACCCAGTACTTC
CDR3aa: CASSQEKGTVQETQYF

j_gene: TRBJ2-2
d_gene: .
v_gene: TRBV4-2
CDR3nt: TGTGCCAGCAGCCAAGTTACTCTAAACACCGGGGAGCTGTTTTTT
CDR3aa: CASSQVTLNTGELFF

j_gene: TRBJ2-6
d_gene: .
v_gene: TRBV28
CDR3nt: TGTGCCAGCAGTTCCCCCCCGGGGTCCTCTGGGGCCAACGTCCTGACTTTC
CDR3aa: CASSSPPGSSGANVLTF

j_gene: TRBJ2-2
d_gene: .
v_gene: TRBV15
CDR3nt: TGTGCCACCAGCAGACACACAGGGGGAGGGACCGGGGAGCTGTTTTTT
CDR3aa: CATSRHTGGGTGELFF

j_gene: TRBJ1-6
d_gene: .
v_gene: TRBV9
CDR3nt: TGTGCCAGCAGCGTAGGGCAATCGGGGGATTCACCCCTCCACTTT
CDR3aa: CASSVGQSGDSPLHF

j_gene: TRBJ2-3
d_gene: .
v_gene: TRBV6-5
CDR3nt: TGTGCCAGCAGTTACACACCCGCCCGCGCGGACAGAAGGCATTTT
CDR3aa: CASSYTPARADRRHF

j_gene: TRBJ1-1
d_gene: .
v_gene: TRBV6-1
CDR3nt: TGTGCCAGCAGTGAATGGCGGGTGAACACTGAAGCTTTCTTT
CDR3aa: CASSEWRVNTEAFF

j_gene: TRBJ1-1
d_gene: .
v_gene: TRBV19
CDR3nt: TGTGCCAGTAGCCCGGGGGAGGGTGGCACTGAAGCTTTCTTT
CDR3aa: CASSPGEGGTEAFF

j_gene: TRBJ1-1
d_gene: .
v_gene: TRBV12-5
CDR3nt: TGTGCTAGTTTCTCAGTTGGCACTGAAGCTTTCTTT
CDR3aa: CASFSVGTEAFF

j_gene: TRBJ1-2
d_gene: TRBD1
v_gene: TRBV6-4
CDR3nt: TGTGCCAGCAGTCATTCGGGACAGGGATACGTCTATGGCTACACCTTC
CDR3aa: CASSHSGQGYVYGYTF

j_gene: TRBJ1-4
d_gene: .
v_gene: TRBV15
CDR3nt: TGTGCCACCAGCAGAGACGGACTTAATGAAAAACTGTTTTTT
CDR3aa: CATSRDGLNEKLFF

j_gene: TRBJ2-7
d_gene: .
v_gene: TRBV30
CDR3nt: TGTGCCTGGAGTGTACGTCAGGGAGGCGAGCAGTACTTC
CDR3aa: CAWSVRQGGEQYF

j_gene: TRBJ1-2
d_gene: .
v_gene: TRBV19
CDR3nt: TGTGCCAGCTACGCCAGGGTGGCTAACTATGGCTACACCTTC
CDR3aa: CASYARVANYGYTF

j_gene: TRBJ2-7
d_gene: .
v_gene: TRBV11-3
CDR3nt: TGTGCCAGCAGCTTAGACAAATCCTACGAGCAGTACTTC
CDR3aa: CASSLDKSYEQYF

j_gene: TRBJ1-2
d_gene: .
v_gene: TRBV7-8
CDR3nt: TGTGCCAGCAGCTCAGATGCGGGTTTCCAGCCGCATGGCTACACCTTC
CDR3aa: CASSSDAGFQPHGYTF

j_gene: TRBJ1-5
d_gene: TRBD1
v_gene: TRBV6-1
CDR3nt: TGTGCCAGCATCCCACCGGGACAGGTAAATCAGCCCCAGCATTTT
CDR3aa: CASIPPGQVNQPQHF

j_gene: TRBJ2-2
d_gene: .
v_gene: TRBV9
CDR3nt: TGTGCCACCTCCGGGGGGCGAAACACCGGGGAGCTGTTTTTT
CDR3aa: CATSGGRNTGELFF

j_gene: TRBJ2-3
d_gene: .
v_gene: TRBV5-4
CDR3nt: TGTGCCAGCAGCTTAAGAGGAACAGATACGCAGTATTTT
CDR3aa: CASSLRGTDTQYF

j_gene: TRBJ2-7
d_gene: .
v_gene: TRBV20-1
CDR3nt: TGCAGTGCTAGCAACAGCTACGAGCAGTACTTC
CDR3aa: CSASNSYEQYF

j_gene: TRBJ2-5
d_gene: TRBD1
v_gene: TRBV5-6
CDR3nt: TGTGCCAGCAGCTTGGCCCTAGGACAGGGAGAGACCCAGTACTTC
CDR3aa: CASSLALGQGETQYF

j_gene: TRBJ1-2
d_gene: .
v_gene: TRBV18
CDR3nt: TGTGCCAGCTCACCAAATCCAGGACGGACAGAGGGCTACACCTTC
CDR3aa: CASSPNPGRTEGYTF

j_gene: TRBJ2-2
d_gene: TRBD1
v_gene: TRBV19
CDR3nt: TGTGCCAGTAGTACTCCGGGACAGGGAGCGGCCGGGGAGCTGTTTTTT
CDR3aa: CASSTPGQGAAGELFF

j_gene: TRBJ2-5
d_gene: TRBD1
v_gene: TRBV29-1
CDR3nt: TGCAGCGTTGATGAGGGGGCAGAGACCCAGTACTTC
CDR3aa: CSVDEGAETQYF

j_gene: TRBJ2-4
d_gene: TRBD1
v_gene: TRBV13
CDR3nt: TGTGCCAGCAGCATGGACAGGGTAAACATTCAGTACTTC
CDR3aa: CASSMDRVNIQYF

j_gene: TRBJ2-3
d_gene: .
v_gene: TRBV5-1
CDR3nt: TGCGCCAGCAGCTTGACTAGCTGGGGCACAGATACGCAGTATTTT
CDR3aa: CASSLTSWGTDTQYF

j_gene: TRBJ1-1
d_gene: .
v_gene: TRBV6-1
CDR3nt: TGTGCCAGCAGTGCAGGATTCGGAATGAACACTGAAGCTTTCTTT
CDR3aa: CASSAGFGMNTEAFF

j_gene: TRBJ1-1
d_gene: TRBD1
v_gene: TRBV6-1
CDR3nt: TGTGCCAGCAGTGTGCAGGGGGCGCGGGTGGACACTGAAGCTTTCTTT
CDR3aa: CASSVQGARVDTEAFF

j_gene: TRBJ2-3
d_gene: .
v_gene: TRBV7-8
CDR3nt: TGTGCCAGCAGCTTAGAGGAGGGGACAGATACGCAGTATTTT
CDR3aa: CASSLEEGTDTQYF

j_gene: TRBJ1-4
d_gene: .
v_gene: TRBV2
CDR3nt: TGTGCCAGCAGTGGGGACGGACTAAGAAATGAAAAACTGTTTTTT
CDR3aa: CASSGDGLRNEKLFF

j_gene: TRBJ2-1
d_gene: TRBD2
v_gene: TRBV11-2
CDR3nt: TGTGCCAGCAACGAACCCGGGACTAGCGCGGGGAATGAGCAGTTCTTC
CDR3aa: CASNEPGTSAGNEQFF

j_gene: TRBJ1-1
d_gene: .
v_gene: TRBV30
CDR3nt: TGTGCCTGGGGCCCCGACAGTGAAGCTTTCTTT
CDR3aa: CAWGPDSEAFF